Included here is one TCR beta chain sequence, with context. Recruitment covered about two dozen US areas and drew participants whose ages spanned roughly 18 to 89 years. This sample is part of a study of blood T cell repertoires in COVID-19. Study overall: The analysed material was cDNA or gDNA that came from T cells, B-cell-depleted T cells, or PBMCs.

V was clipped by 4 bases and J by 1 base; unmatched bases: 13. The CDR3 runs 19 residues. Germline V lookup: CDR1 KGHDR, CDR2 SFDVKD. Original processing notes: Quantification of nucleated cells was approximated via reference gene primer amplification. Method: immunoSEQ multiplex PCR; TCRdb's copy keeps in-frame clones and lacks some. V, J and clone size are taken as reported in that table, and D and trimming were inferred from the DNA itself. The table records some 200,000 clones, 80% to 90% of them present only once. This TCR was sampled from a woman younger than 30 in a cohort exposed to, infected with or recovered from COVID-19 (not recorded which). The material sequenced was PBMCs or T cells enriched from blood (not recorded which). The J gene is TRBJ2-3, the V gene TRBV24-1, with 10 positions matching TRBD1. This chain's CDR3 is CATSDPSVADRGRTDTQYF. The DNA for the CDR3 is TGTGCCACCAGTGACCCCTCGGTTGCTGACAGGGGGCGCACAGATACGCAGTATTTT.